Below are 29 T cell receptor beta chains sequenced from a single sample in a study of T cell responses to AZD1222 COVID-19 vaccine. This table comes from immunoSEQ multiplex PCR, and its TCRdb copy is limited to in-frame clones, with some not included. The sample has some 140,000 clones, 80% to 95% seen once. The sequencing here drew on peripheral blood, taken on day 0 of AZD1222 vaccination. These TCRs come from an adult in good health.

The chain joins TRBV5-8 to TRBJ2-1; possibly TRBD1 for D (6 bases). This CDR3 is built from 17 residues. Germline lookup yields CDR1 SGHTS and CDR2 YDEGEE. Trimming cost V 4 bases and J 5 bases, with 22 bases left between them. The chain's CDR3 is CASSVQTTGRFNNEQFF. The CDR3 DNA is TGTGCCAGCAGCGTGCAGACGACAGGTCGGTTTAACAATGAGCAGTTCTTC.

J is TRBJ1-2 and V is TRBV19; 8 positions match TRBD1. Trimming cost V 4 bases and J 5 bases; bases outside gene matches: 9. The CDR3 runs to 15 residues. Germline CDR1 reads LNHDA; CDR2 reads SQIVND (reference sequence). CDR3: CASSTQTGVWYGYTF. The CDR3 DNA reads as TGTGCCAGTAGTACCCAGACAGGGGTATGGTATGGCTACACCTTC.

V is TRBV9 and J is TRBJ1-2, with 7 bases aligning to TRBD1. The CDR3 contains 12 residues. The germline gives CDR1 SGDLS, CDR2 YYNGEE. V dropped 4 bases and J dropped 8; count of bases not matched to a gene: 5. The CDR3 reads CASSTYRGGYTF. In nucleotides, the CDR3 is TGTGCCAGCAGCACTTACAGGGGAGGCTACACCTTC.

The rearrangement uses TRBV7-9 and TRBJ1-4; D unclear. The V gene lost 1 base and the J gene lost 8 bases, with 14 bases spanning the gap. Germline CDR1 is SEHNR and CDR2 is FQNEAQ (reference sequence). CDR3 length: 15 residues. In nucleotides, the CDR3 is TGTGCCAGCAGCTTAGGGAAAGGGTCGAGGGAAAAACTGTTTTTT. Protein product: CASSLGKGSREKLFF.

J is TRBJ1-2 and V is TRBV18; D is unresolved. The germline gives CDR1 KGHSH, CDR2 LQKENI. Trimming shortened V by 2 bases and J by 1 base, and 11 bases separated the two germline ends. The CDR3 covers 15 residues. CDR3 bases: TGTGCCAGCTCACCAGCATACACCGATAACTATGGCTACACCTTC. Residues: CASSPAYTDNYGYTF. Together with reference TRBV18 and TRBJ1-2, the CDR3 gives the full variable domain: NAGVMQNPRHLVRRRGQEARLRCSPMKGHSHVYWYRQLPEEGLKFMVYLQKENIIDESGMPKERFSAEFPKEGPSILRIQQVVRGDSAAYFCASSPAYTDNYGYTFGSGTRLTVV.

The chain recombines TRBV7-2 with TRBJ1-1, with TRBD1 as a possible D gene (5 bases). The V gene lost 5 bases and the J gene lost 4 bases, with 20 bases spanning the gap. Germline V lookup: CDR1 SGHTA, CDR2 FQGNSA. The CDR3 covers 16 residues. In DNA form, the CDR3 reads TGTGCCAGCAGCGCACGACAGCCTTTAACAGTCACTGAAGCTTTCTTT. It translates to CASSARQPLTVTEAFF.

The V and J genes are TRBV7-2 and TRBJ2-2, with TRBD1 matching 8 bases. V shed 3 bases, J shed 6 bases, and the junction held 3 bases outside the gene matches. Germline assignment: CDR1 SGHTA and CDR2 FQGNSA. There are 14 residues in the CDR3. The DNA for the CDR3 is TGTGCCAGCAGCTTTCAGGGGGCGGCCGGGGAGCTGTTTTTT. Translation: CASSFQGAAGELFF.

V gene TRBV5-4 combines with J gene TRBJ1-1; D ambiguous. The germline V gene encodes CDR1 SGHNT and CDR2 YYREEE (reference sequence). Between the trimmed V and J ends, which lost 4 bases and 4 bases, there was a span of 14 bases. This CDR3 has 14 amino acids. The CDR3 nucleotides read TGTGCCAGCAGCCGTTCGGGCGGGGTCACTGAAGCTTTCTTT. Amino acid sequence: CASSRSGGVTEAFF.

Points on this clone: Germline and junction disagree at one end, which may indicate a read error. The chain couples TRBV11-3 to TRBJ1-1; D gene unclear. The germline V gene encodes CDR1 SGHNT and CDR2 YENEEA. CDR3 length: 13 amino acids. CDR3 sequence (DNA): TGTGCCAGCAGCCCCCAGGTGAACAGTGAAGCTTTCTTT. Its protein is CASSPQVNSEAFF.

The J gene is TRBJ2-7, the V gene TRBV10-2, with D maybe TRBD2 (6 bases). The V end lost 10 bases, the J end lost 3 bases, and 19 bases lay between the germline ends. Germline V lookup: CDR1 WSHSY, CDR2 SAAADI. The CDR3 covers 14 residues. The CDR3 bases are TGCGCCATCCGAGAGGGTCGGGAGCTCTACGAGCAGTACTTC. Its translation is CAIREGRELYEQYF.

The chain recombines TRBV7-2 with TRBJ2-1; D gene unclear. The germline V gene has CDR1 SGHTA and CDR2 FQGNSA. V gave up 1 base and J gave up 12 bases, with 13 bases separating them. The CDR3 runs 13 residues. This CDR3 reads CASSLGLTSVQFF. CDR3 DNA: TGTGCCAGCAGCTTAGGTCTGACATCGGTGCAGTTCTTC. The variable domain in full, completed from reference TRBV7-2 and TRBJ2-1, reads GAGVSQSPSNKVTEKGKDVELRCDPISGHTALYWYRQSLGQGLEFLIYFQGNSAPDKSGLPSDRFSAERTGGSVSTLTIQRTQQEDSAVYLCASSLGLTSVQFFGPGTRLTVL.

The V and J genes are TRBV27 and TRBJ1-5; D is uncertain. CDR3 length: 14 residues. The ends were cut back, 3 bases at V and 6 bases at J, with 12 bases in the middle. Germline CDR1 MNHEY, CDR2 SMNVEV (reference sequence). CDR3 residues: CASSLDGIRQPQHF. The CDR3 bases are TGTGCCAGCAGTTTGGACGGAATACGTCAGCCCCAGCATTTT.

The chain has TRBV12-3 or TRBV12-4 and TRBJ1-4; D is possibly TRBD1 (6 bases). The CDR3 runs 12 residues. V shed 6 bases and J shed 8 bases, with 10 bases lying between them. The CDR3 DNA reads TGTGCCAGCAGCTGGCAGGGGGAAAAACTGTTTTTT. Encoded protein: CASSWQGEKLFF.

The CDR3 here is CASSISGMDYNEQFF. DNA of the CDR3: TGTGCCAGCAGCATTAGCGGGATGGACTACAATGAGCAGTTCTTC. This chain uses TRBV9 with TRBJ2-1; 8 bases are a match to TRBD2. Trimming cost V 4 bases and J 3 bases; bases outside gene matches: 6. CDR1 SGDLS and CDR2 YYNGEE come from the germline V gene. CDR3 length equals 15 residues.

The rearrangement uses TRBV7-2 and TRBJ1-2, with 12 nucleotides matching TRBD1. Germline CDR1 is SGHTA and CDR2 is FQGNSA. The J segment lost 8 bases and the V segment lost 6 bases, leaving 10 bases of the junction unmatched. This CDR3 is built from 15 residues. The CDR3 spells CASSLNSGTGGGYTF. The CDR3 DNA reads as TGTGCCAGCAGTTTGAACTCCGGGACAGGGGGCGGCTACACCTTC.

This clone was counted a few times. J is TRBJ2-7 and V is TRBV10-1, with unresolved D. V shed 2 bases and J shed 2 bases, with 7 bases lying between them. The CDR3 covers 13 residues. Germline loops: CDR1 WNHNN, CDR2 SYGVQD (reference sequence). CDR3 bases: TGCGCCAGCAGTGAGGGGCCGACCTACGAGCAGTACTTC. Its translation: CASSEGPTYEQYF.

A single count supports this clone. This chain joins TRBV7-9 and TRBJ2-3; TRBD2 aligns across 15 bases. CDR1 is SEHNR and CDR2 is FQNEAQ in the germline V gene (reference sequence). The CDR3 is 19 residues long. V trimming: 1 base; J trimming: 5 bases; junction bases outside the gene matches: 10. In DNA form, the CDR3 reads TGTGCCAGCAGCTTAGTAGGTTGGACTAGCGGGGGGGCCGGAGATACGCAGTATTTT. Amino acids: CASSLVGWTSGGAGDTQYF.

DNA for the CDR3: TGCGCCAGCAGTACGCCTAGCGGGAGGGCCGGGGAGCTGTTTTTT. Translation: CASSTPSGRAGELFF. The V and J genes are TRBV5-1 and TRBJ2-2; TRBD2 matches at 12 bases. Germline lookup yields CDR1 SGHRS and CDR2 YFSETQ. The CDR3 runs to 15 residues. After removal of 5 bases from V and 6 bases from J, the junction contained 5 bases not matched to a gene.

The V call is TRBV5-1, the J call TRBJ1-4, with 7 bases lining up with TRBD1. Germline loops: CDR1 SGHRS, CDR2 YFSETQ. The ends lost 0 bases at V and 7 bases at J; junction bases unmatched: 3. This CDR3 comprises 14 residues. CDR3 in DNA: TGCGCCAGCAGCTTGGACAGGGGTATTGAAAAACTGTTTTTT. Residues: CASSLDRGIEKLFF.

J is TRBJ1-2 and V is TRBV7-2; 7 bases are a match to TRBD1. CDR1 is SGHTA, CDR2 FQGNSA, per germline. V lost 5 bases and J lost 7; bases outside the gene matches: 10. The CDR3 sequence is 14 residues long. The CDR3 coding sequence is TGTGCCAGCAGCCCCCGGGCGGACAGGACTGGCTACACCTTC. Its protein product is CASSPRADRTGYTF.

The rearrangement links TRBV3-1 (or the pseudogene TRBV3-2) to TRBJ2-4; D perhaps matches TRBD1 (6 bases). Germline lookup yields CDR1 LGHDT and CDR2 YNNKEL (reference sequence). CDR3 length: 19 amino acids. With 0 bases removed from V and 0 bases from J, the gap between germline ends came to 18 bases. The CDR3 region has the DNA TGTGCCAGCAGCCAAGATATTCCGCTTCTGGGGGCAGCCAAAAACATTCAGTACTTC. It yields the protein CASSQDIPLLGAAKNIQYF.

This chain joins TRBV19 and TRBJ1-2; D might be TRBD1 (6 bases). In germline, CDR1 is LNHDA, CDR2 SQIVND (reference sequence). V was pared by 4 bases and J by 4 bases, with 22 bases between. The CDR3 has 17 residues. Here the CDR3 reads CASSTNQGIYRGYGYTF. The CDR3 coding sequence is TGTGCCAGTAGTACAAATCAGGGGATCTATCGTGGCTATGGCTACACCTTC.

V usage is TRBV5-1 and J usage is TRBJ1-3; no reliable D call. With 5 bases removed from V and 0 bases from J, the gap between germline ends came to 15 bases. The CDR3 length is 16 residues. Germline CDR1 is SGHRS and CDR2 is YFSETQ. The CDR3 is CASSQSGLNSGNTIYF. The CDR3 DNA follows: TGCGCCAGCAGTCAATCAGGTCTGAACTCTGGAAACACCATATATTTT.

The chain uses TRBV7-6 and TRBJ1-1; 9 bases align to TRBD1. The CDR3 consists of 12 residues. The V and J ends lost 2 bases and 14 bases, in that order; junction bases with no gene match: 6. The V gene's germline CDR1 is SGHVS and CDR2 FNYEAQ. The CDR3 bases are TGTGCCAGCAGCTTATCCCGGGACAGGGCGTTCTTT. Amino acids: CASSLSRDRAFF.

The V call is TRBV7-2, the J call TRBJ1-2, with D possibly TRBD1 on 6 matching bases. V was shortened by 6 bases and J by 1 base, with 12 bases between the two germline ends. This CDR3 comprises 14 residues. Germline CDR1 and CDR2: SGHTA and FQGNSA. The CDR3 is CASRRGQINYGYTF. DNA for the CDR3: TGTGCCAGCAGACGTGGACAGATTAACTATGGCTACACCTTC.

The chain joins TRBV15 to TRBJ1-1; D is unresolved. Trimming took off 1 base at V and 11 bases at J, with 17 bases between the two ends. CDR1 is LNHNV and CDR2 is YYDKDF in the germline V gene (reference sequence). The CDR3 loop spans 14 amino acids. The CDR3: CATSRAGPAEEAFF. CDR3 sequence (DNA): TGTGCCACCAGCAGAGCTGGGCCAGCTGAAGAGGCTTTCTTT.

In this sample, this clone turned up a few times. J is TRBJ1-5 and V is TRBV19; 9 bases are a match to TRBD1. Germline CDR1 is LNHDA and CDR2 is SQIVND (reference sequence). The V and J ends lost 1 base and 5 bases, in that order; junction bases with no gene match: 6. The CDR3 runs 16 residues. In DNA, the CDR3 is TGTGCCAGTAGTATAGCCGGGACAGGGAGTTATCAGCCCCAGCATTTT. Translating gives CASSIAGTGSYQPQHF.

This rearrangement joins TRBV5-4 to TRBJ2-3, with D tentatively TRBD1 (6 bases). The CDR3 covers 13 residues. With 2 bases removed from V and 4 bases from J, the gap between germline ends came to 8 bases. Germline CDR1 reads SGHNT; CDR2 reads YYREEE (reference sequence). CDR3 coding DNA: TGTGCCAGCAGCTTCTGGACAGCAGATACGCAGTATTTT. This encodes CASSFWTADTQYF.

The chain uses TRBV15 and TRBJ2-1; the D gene is possibly TRBD1 (6 bases). Trimming cost V 0 bases and J 7 bases, with 10 bases left between them. Germline assignment: CDR1 LNHNV and CDR2 YYDKDF (reference sequence). The CDR3 consists of 14 residues. CDR3 DNA sequence: TGTGCCACCAGCAGAGATCGAAGGGGGAATGAGCAGTTCTTC. As protein: CATSRDRRGNEQFF.